Reported below is one T cell receptor (beta chain). These data are taken from a study of blood T cell repertoires in COVID-19. For the study at large: Acute and convalescent COVID-19 specimens originated in the United States, Italy and Spain.

Authors' methods: Amplification of reference gene primers was used by the study to estimate nucleated cell counts. Measured with immunoSEQ multiplex PCR; TCRdb has only the in-frame clones, and not every one. The DNA gave D and trimming, while V, J and clone size come from that table. The profile shows about 220,000 clones, about 85% of them singletons. Germline values: CDR1 LNHDA, CDR2 SQIVND (reference sequence). V trimming: 4 bases; J trimming: 0 bases; junction bases outside the gene matches: 4. This CDR3 region has 15 residues. The sequencing input was peripheral blood. The chain joins TRBV19 to TRBJ1-1, with TRBD1 identical over 8 bases. This receptor was identified in a man aged 50 to 59 who had recovered from COVID-19. The chain's CDR3 is CASSSPGQVNTEAFF. The DNA of the CDR3 is TGTGCCAGTAGTAGTCCGGGACAGGTGAACACTGAAGCTTTCTTT.